The rows below give T cell receptor beta chains drawn from one sample of a study of T cell responses to AZD1222 COVID-19 vaccine. Clones were read by immunoSEQ multiplex PCR, and TCRdb kept only the in-frame ones, dropping some. The sample records 75,000 to 100,000 clones, more than 80% being singletons. The sequenced sample was peripheral blood, obtained on day 0 of AZD1222 vaccination. These receptors all come from an adult in good health. Each CDR3 is given with its conserved first and last residue. The order of the fields is V gene, D gene, J gene, CDR3 protein. D genes are given only for firm matches.

>TRBV12-3/TRBV12-4|NA|TRBJ2-2
CASSQGTGELFF
>TRBV29-1|NA|TRBJ1-2
CSGSANYGYTF
>TRBV12-3/TRBV12-4|NA|TRBJ1-6
CASSLRGPLHF
>TRBV4-1|NA|TRBJ1-1
CASSGVGTEAFF
>TRBV10-3|NA|TRBJ2-3
CAIMRGQGTDTQYF
>TRBV5-6|NA|TRBJ1-1
CASSGGPRTEAFF
>TRBV2|NA|TRBJ1-5
CASSYWVNQPQHF
>TRBV2|NA|TRBJ1-3
CASIWDRNSGNTIYF
>TRBV5-1|TRBD2|TRBJ2-7
CASSLDLAGAYEQYF
>TRBV7-3|NA|TRBJ2-1
CASSLLRPKSSYNEQFF
>TRBV12-5|NA|TRBJ1-2
CASGLVLLGNYGYTF
>TRBV4-2|NA|TRBJ2-1
CASSLRGDYNEQFF
>TRBV7-3|NA|TRBJ1-5
CASNVQPQHF
>TRBV9|NA|TRBJ1-1
CASSVAASGGRTYTEAFF
>TRBV10-3|NA|TRBJ1-2
CAISKDGDYGYTF
>TRBV29-1|NA|TRBJ2-7
CSVRTGYEQYF
>TRBV5-6|TRBD1|TRBJ1-1
CASRLQGKVTEAFF
>TRBV7-2|TRBD1|TRBJ1-5
CASSLDRAGSNQPQHF
>TRBV7-6|NA|TRBJ1-6
CASSLEGGYNSPLHF
>TRBV6-2/TRBV6-3|NA|TRBJ1-6
CASSYRRRYDNSPLHF
>TRBV10-3|NA|TRBJ2-7
CAISEGQSYEQYF
>TRBV5-1|NA|TRBJ2-5
CASSSLGSRETQYF